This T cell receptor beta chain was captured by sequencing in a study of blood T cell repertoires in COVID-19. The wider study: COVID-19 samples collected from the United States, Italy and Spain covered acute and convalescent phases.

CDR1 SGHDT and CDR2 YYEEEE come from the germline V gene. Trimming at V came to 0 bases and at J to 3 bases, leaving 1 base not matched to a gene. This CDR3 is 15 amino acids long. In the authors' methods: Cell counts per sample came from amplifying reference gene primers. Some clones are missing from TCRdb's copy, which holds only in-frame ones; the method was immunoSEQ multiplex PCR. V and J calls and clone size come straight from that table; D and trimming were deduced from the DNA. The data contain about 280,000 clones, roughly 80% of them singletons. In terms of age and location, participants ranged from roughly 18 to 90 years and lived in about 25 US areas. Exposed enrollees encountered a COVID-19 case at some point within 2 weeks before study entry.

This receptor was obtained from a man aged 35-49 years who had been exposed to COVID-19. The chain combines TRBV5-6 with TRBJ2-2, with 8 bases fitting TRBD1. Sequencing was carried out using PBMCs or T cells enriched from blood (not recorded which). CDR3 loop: CASSLGQGYTGELFF. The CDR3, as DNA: TGTGCCAGCAGCTTGGGACAGGGGTACACCGGGGAGCTGTTTTTT.